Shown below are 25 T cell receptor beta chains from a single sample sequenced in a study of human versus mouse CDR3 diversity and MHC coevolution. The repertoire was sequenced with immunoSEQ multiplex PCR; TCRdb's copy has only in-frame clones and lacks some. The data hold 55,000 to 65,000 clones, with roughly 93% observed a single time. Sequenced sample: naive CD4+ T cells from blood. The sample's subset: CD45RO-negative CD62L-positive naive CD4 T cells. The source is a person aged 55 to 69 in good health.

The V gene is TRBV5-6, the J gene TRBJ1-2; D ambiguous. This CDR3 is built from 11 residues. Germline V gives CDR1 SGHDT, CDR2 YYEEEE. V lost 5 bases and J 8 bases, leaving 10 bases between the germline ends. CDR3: CASSSRVGYTF. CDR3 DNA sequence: TGTGCCAGCAGTTCCCGGGTCGGCTACACCTTC.

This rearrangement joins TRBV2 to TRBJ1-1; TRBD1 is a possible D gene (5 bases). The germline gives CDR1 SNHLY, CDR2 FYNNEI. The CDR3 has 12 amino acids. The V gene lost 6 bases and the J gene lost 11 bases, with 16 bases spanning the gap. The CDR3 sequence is CASSDQGFVAFF. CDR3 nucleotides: TGTGCCAGCAGCGATCAGGGCTTCGTGGCTTTCTTT.

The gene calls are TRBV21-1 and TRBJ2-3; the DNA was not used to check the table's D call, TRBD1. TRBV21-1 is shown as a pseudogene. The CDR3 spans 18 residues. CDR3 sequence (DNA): TGTGCCAGCAGCAATTTGGGGACGCCGGGACAGCAGTCCCATACGCAGTATTTT. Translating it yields CASSNLGTPGQQSHTQYF.

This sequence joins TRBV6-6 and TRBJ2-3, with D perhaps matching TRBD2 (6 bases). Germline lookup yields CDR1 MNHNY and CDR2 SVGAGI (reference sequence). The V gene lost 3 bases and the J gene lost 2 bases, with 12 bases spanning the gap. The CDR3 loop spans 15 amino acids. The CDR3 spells CASSYPAGPTDTQYF. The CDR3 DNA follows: TGTGCCAGCAGTTATCCCGCGGGGCCCACAGATACGCAGTATTTT.

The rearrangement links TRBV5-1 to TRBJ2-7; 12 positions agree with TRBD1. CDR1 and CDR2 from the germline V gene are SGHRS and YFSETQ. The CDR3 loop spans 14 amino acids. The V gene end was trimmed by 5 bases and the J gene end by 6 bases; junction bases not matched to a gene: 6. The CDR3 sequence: CASSPGTGGLEQYF. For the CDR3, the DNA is TGCGCCAGCAGTCCCGGGACAGGGGGCCTCGAGCAGTACTTC.

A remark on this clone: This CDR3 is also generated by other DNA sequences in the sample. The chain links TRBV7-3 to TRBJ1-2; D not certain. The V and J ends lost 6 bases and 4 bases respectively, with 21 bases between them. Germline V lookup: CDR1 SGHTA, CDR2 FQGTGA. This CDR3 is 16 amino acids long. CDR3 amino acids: CASRPQTGVGVYGYTF. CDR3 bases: TGTGCCAGCAGGCCCCAAACCGGGGTCGGGGTCTATGGCTACACCTTC.

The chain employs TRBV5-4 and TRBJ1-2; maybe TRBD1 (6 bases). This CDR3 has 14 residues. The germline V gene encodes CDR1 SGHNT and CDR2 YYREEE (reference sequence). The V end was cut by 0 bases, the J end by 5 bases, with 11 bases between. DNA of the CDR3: TGTGCCAGCAGCTTGGTCAGGGGTTTTTATGGCTACACCTTC. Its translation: CASSLVRGFYGYTF.

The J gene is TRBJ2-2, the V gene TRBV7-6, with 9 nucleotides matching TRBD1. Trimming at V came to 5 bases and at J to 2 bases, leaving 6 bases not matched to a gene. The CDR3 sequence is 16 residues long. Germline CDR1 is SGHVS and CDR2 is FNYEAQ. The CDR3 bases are TGTGCCAGCAGCACTAGACAGGGGGGAAACACCGGGGAGCTGTTTTTT. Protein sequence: CASSTRQGGNTGELFF.

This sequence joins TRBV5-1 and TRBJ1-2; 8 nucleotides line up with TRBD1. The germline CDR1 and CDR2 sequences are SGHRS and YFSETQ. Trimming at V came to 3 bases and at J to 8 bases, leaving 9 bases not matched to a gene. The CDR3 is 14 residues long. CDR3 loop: CASSSDRAEWGYTF. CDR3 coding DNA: TGCGCCAGCAGCTCGGACAGGGCGGAATGGGGCTACACCTTC.

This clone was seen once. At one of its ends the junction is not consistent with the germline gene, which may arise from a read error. The CDR3 loop reads CASNLDGQGDYGYTF. DNA for the CDR3: TGCGCCAGCAACTTGGATGGACAGGGCGATTATGGCTACACCTTC. The chain couples TRBV5-1 to TRBJ1-2, with 8 bases lining up with TRBD1. CDR1 and CDR2 (germline): SGHRS, YFSETQ. The CDR3 runs to 15 residues.

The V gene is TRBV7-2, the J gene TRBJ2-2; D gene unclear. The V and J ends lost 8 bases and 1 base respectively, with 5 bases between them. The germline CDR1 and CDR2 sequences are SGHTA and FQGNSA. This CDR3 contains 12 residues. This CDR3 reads CASRVNTGELFF. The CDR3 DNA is TGTGCCAGCCGGGTGAACACCGGGGAGCTGTTTTTT.

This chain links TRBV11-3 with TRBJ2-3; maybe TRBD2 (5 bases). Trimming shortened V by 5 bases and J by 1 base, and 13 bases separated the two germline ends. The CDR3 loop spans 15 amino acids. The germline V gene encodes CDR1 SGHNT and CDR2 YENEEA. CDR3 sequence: CASSPRSGGTDTQYF. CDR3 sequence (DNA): TGTGCCAGCAGCCCCCGGAGCGGTGGCACAGATACGCAGTATTTT.

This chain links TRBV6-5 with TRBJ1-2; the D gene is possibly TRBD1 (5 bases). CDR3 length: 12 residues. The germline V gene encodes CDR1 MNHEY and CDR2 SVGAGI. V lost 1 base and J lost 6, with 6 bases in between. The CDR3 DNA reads TGTGCCAGCAGTTACTTAGGGGATGGCTACACCTTC. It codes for CASSYLGDGYTF.

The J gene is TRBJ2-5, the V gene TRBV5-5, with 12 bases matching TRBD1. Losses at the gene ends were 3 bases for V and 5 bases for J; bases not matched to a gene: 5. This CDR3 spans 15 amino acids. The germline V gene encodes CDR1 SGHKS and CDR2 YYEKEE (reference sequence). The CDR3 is CASSSRDRGLETQYF. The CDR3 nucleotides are TGTGCCAGCAGCTCCCGGGACAGGGGGCTTGAGACCCAGTACTTC.

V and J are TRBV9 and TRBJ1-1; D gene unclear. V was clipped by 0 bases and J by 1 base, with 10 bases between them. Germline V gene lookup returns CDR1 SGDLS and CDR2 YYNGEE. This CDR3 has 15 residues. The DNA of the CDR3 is TGTGCCAGCAGCGTAGGGGGAGGGTCGAACACTGAAGCTTTCTTT. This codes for CASSVGGGSNTEAFF.

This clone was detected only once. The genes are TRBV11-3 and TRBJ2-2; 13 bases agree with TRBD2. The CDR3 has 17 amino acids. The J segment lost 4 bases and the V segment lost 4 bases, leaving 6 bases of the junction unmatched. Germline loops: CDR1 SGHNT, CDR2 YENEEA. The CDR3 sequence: CASSYGLAGAGTGELFF. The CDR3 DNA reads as TGTGCCAGCAGCTACGGACTAGCGGGAGCGGGCACCGGGGAGCTGTTTTTT.

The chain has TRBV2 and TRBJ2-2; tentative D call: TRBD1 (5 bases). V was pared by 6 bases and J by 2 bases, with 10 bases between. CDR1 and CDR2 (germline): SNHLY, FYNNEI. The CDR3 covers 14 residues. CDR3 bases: TGTGCCAGCAGCTCGGACACAAACACCGGGGAGCTGTTTTTT. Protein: CASSSDTNTGELFF.

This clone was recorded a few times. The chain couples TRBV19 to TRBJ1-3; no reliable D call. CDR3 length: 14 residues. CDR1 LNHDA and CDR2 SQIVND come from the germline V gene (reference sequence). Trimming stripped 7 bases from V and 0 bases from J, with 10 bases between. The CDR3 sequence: CASTDHSSGNTIYF. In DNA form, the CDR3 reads TGTGCCAGTACCGATCACAGCTCTGGAAACACCATATATTTT.

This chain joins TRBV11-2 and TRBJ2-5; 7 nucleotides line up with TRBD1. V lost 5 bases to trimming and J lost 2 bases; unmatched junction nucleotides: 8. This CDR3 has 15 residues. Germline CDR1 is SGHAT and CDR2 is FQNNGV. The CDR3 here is CASSPNPGGQETQYF. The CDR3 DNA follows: TGTGCCAGCAGCCCTAATCCAGGGGGACAAGAGACCCAGTACTTC.

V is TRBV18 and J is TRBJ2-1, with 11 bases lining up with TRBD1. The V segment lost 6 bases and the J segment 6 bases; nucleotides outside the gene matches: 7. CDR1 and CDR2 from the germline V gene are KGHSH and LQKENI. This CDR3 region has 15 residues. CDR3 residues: CASSPTGTGGNEQFF. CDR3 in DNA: TGTGCCAGCTCTCCTACCGGGACAGGGGGCAATGAGCAGTTCTTC.

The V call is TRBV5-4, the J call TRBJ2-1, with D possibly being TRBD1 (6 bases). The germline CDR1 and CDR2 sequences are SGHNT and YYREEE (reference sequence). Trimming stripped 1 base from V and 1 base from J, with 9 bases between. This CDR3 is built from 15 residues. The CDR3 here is CASSLPGTSYNEQFF. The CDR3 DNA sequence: TGTGCCAGCAGCTTGCCCGGGACATCCTACAATGAGCAGTTCTTC.

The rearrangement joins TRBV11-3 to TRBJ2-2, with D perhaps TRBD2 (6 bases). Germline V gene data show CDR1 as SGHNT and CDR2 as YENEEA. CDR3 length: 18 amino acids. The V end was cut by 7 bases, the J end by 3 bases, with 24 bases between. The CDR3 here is CASTGNRGERVDTGELFF. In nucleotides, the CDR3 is TGTGCCAGCACCGGTAACCGGGGCGAGCGGGTTGACACCGGGGAGCTGTTTTTT. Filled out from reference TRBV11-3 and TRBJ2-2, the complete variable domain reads EAGVVQSPRYKIIEKKQPVAFWCNPISGHNTLYWYLQNLGQGPELLIRYENEEAVDDSQLPKDRFSAERLKGVDSTLKIQPAELGDSAVYLCASTGNRGERVDTGELFFGEGSRLTVL.

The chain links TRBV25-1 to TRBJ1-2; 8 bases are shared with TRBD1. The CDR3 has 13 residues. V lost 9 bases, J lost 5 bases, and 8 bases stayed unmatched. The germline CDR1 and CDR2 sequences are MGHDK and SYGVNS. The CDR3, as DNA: TGTGCCAGTTTCAGGGGGCCGGCGTATGGCTACACCTTC. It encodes CASFRGPAYGYTF.

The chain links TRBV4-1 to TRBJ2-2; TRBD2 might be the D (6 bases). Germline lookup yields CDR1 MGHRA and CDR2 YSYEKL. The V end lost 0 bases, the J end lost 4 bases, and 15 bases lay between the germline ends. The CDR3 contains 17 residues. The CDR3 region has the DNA TGCGCCAGCAGCCAAGATGGTTCGGGGGTCGGCACCGGGGAGCTGTTTTTT. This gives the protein CASSQDGSGVGTGELFF.

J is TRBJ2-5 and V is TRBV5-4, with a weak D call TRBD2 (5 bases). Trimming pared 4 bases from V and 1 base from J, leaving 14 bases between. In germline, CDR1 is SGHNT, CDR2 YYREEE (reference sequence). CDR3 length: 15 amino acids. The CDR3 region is CASSDGMGAQETQYF. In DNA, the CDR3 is TGTGCCAGCAGCGACGGGATGGGCGCCCAAGAGACCCAGTACTTC.